Below, one TCR beta chain is given with its context. Assay: immunoSEQ multiplex PCR; the TCRdb copy retains only in-frame clones and omits some. The repertoire holds some 96,000 clones, with around four fifths as singletons. The data derive from a study of blood T cell repertoires in COVID-19. On the study more broadly: Spain, Italy and the United States supplied samples that represented acute and convalescent COVID-19.

Germline CDR1 is SGDLS and CDR2 is YYNGEE. The CDR3 runs to 17 residues. V dropped 0 bases and J dropped 2 bases, with 16 bases sitting between them. V usage is TRBV9 and J usage is TRBJ2-3; D possibly corresponds to TRBD2 (6 bases). Source material: peripheral blood. The receptor comes from a human donor in a cohort sampled during active COVID-19. CDR3 sequence: CASSVEVMGGITDTQYF. In DNA, the CDR3 is TGTGCCAGCAGCGTAGAGGTTATGGGCGGGATCACAGATACGCAGTATTTT.